This TCR beta chain was observed in a study of cytomegalovirus exposure and HLA in healthy donors. Study context: The platform used for the roughly 110 validation repertoires matched that of the approximately 710 first-cohort repertoires, a later analysis reported.

Only in-frame clones appear in the TCRdb table, and some are missing; sequencing was by immunoSEQ multiplex PCR. The sample records 100,000 to 150,000 clones, roughly 89% being singletons. In germline, CDR1 is SQVTM, CDR2 ANQGSEA. CDR3 length: 15 amino acids. Trimming left V 4 bases short and J 3 bases short, with 19 bases between. The chain uses TRBV29-1 and TRBJ2-7; possibly TRBD2 for D (5 bases). Sequencing input: PBMCs. This sequence originates from a woman younger than 35 in good health and CMV-seronegative. The CDR3 coding sequence is TGCAGCGTTGGGGAGTACACAGCTAATTTCTACGAGCAGTACTTC. Translation: CSVGEYTANFYEQYF.